This TCR beta chain stems from a study of early stage breast cancer tumors (dated by TCRdb to about 2017). Study-level background: Of the approximately 16 invasive breast tumors, about a dozen were found to be estrogen receptor-positive, progesterone receptor-positive and HER2-negative. Of the approximately twelve ER+/PR+/HER2- tumors, eight were classified as invasive ductal carcinomas and four as invasive lobular carcinomas. The average read coverage per sample was about 10-fold. A total of around 2.7 million templates, representing some 1 million unique clonotypes, were detected across all samples. The paper as a whole reports these results and caveats: Enriched TCRB sequences shared across patients were found to be mostly commonly generated sequences that were unlikely to play an important role in the tumor microenvironment. Greater similarity was observed between blood and normal breast repertoires than between blood and tumor repertoires, and tumor was distinguished from normal in about 85% of the 16 patients when each tissue was compared with blood. Analysis by tumor subtype was prevented by the small cohort size. Compared with adjacent normal breast tissue, tumors had 2.5 to 3-fold higher T cell density and higher clonality. Chain pairing and functional markers such as CD4, CD8 and FOXP3 were missed by bulk genomic DNA sequencing of unsorted cells.

Two independent genomic DNA replicates were amplified for each sample, with about 0.5 ug used for blood and roughly 1.5 ug for tumor or normal breast. TCRB sequencing of genomic DNA was carried out with the ImmunoSeq Intro kit according to the manufacturer's instructions. Multiplex PCR ran 30 to 40 cycles with proprietary primers and spike-in control sequences for absolute quantification. Single-end 150-bp reads were used to sequence an 87-bp fragment spanning the CDR3 and the flanking V and J genes. Seven samples, with two replicates for each sample, were multiplexed per lane of an Illumina MiSeq using version 3.0 chemistry. In the paper's pipeline: The vendor's proprietary pipeline processed the raw data and merged both replicates into a single result for each sample. Productive rearrangements sharing the V-gene family, CDR3 amino acid sequence and J-gene segment were defined as clonotypes. Clonality was calculated as 1 minus the normalized Shannon entropy (Pielou evenness) of TCRB abundances. To estimate T cell density, the total number of templates was divided by the number of input cells, which was inferred from the amount of DNA input. Total repertoire diversity and clonality were estimated with Recon using default parameters. A clonotype counted as tumor-enriched if its abundance in tumor exceeded 0.1% and was at least 32-fold higher than its abundance in normal breast. Held by TCRdb, this immuneACCESS table contains in-frame sequences only and omits some clones. Under half of the omission traces to an unresolved V gene where checked; the cause of the rest is unknown. V, J and clone size are taken as reported in that table, and D and trimming were inferred from the DNA itself. The sample table records about 50,000 clones; 78% of these occur just once. The ten top clones hold around 3.4% of the sample.

The study profiled bulk TCR beta-chain repertoires in matched peripheral blood, tumor and adjacent normal breast tissue taken from about 15 patients with early-stage breast cancer. Before surgery, roughly 5-11 mL of whole blood was collected in EDTA tubes and processed within 2 hours. Peripheral blood mononuclear cells were isolated by Ficoll-Paque centrifugation in SepMate-50 tubes. PBMCs were cryopreserved in about 90% FBS with around 10% DMSO in aliquots of roughly 1.8 to 4 million cells and stored in liquid nitrogen. The Qiagen AllPrep DNA/RNA Mini kit was used for genomic DNA extraction. On this clone itself: What antigen it recognizes has not been identified. Within one base of it there is no much larger clone, and no base qualities were kept.

The CDR3 numbers 14 residues from cysteine through phenylalanine. The DNA shown is the 42-base CDR3, in frame from base 1. Reading the germline V gene gives CDR1 SGHRS and CDR2 YFSETQ. At the junction V is shortened by 7 bases and J by 2 bases; bases outside the gene matches: 4. The V gene is TRBV5-1 and the J gene is TRBJ2-2; a stretch of 8 junction bases matches TRBD1. Sequencing was done on a sample of blood. The TCR was taken from a person aged 40 to 50 with breast cancer. The DNA reads TGCGCCAGCGGACAGGGCACAAACACCGGGGAGCTGTTTTTT. It codes for CASGQGTNTGELFF.